This TCR beta chain was captured in a study of blood T cell repertoires in COVID-19. Study overall: The origin of the acute and convalescent COVID-19 samples was the United States, Italy and Spain. PBMCs, B-cell-depleted T cells, or T cells were the source of the cDNA or gDNA that made up the material.

Original handling: Reference gene primer amplification gave nucleated cell count estimates. This table comes from immunoSEQ multiplex PCR, and its TCRdb copy is limited to in-frame clones, with some not included. That table furnishes V, J and clone size, whereas the DNA furnished D and trimming. This table holds a few hundred thousand clones, around 86% found once. Germline V gives CDR1 SGHVS, CDR2 FNYEAQ. This CDR3 is 16 amino acids long. The trim removed 3 bases at V and 9 bases at J, leaving 6 bases unmatched. The clonotype was recovered from a man in his 60s with acute or convalescent COVID-19. Sample: peripheral blood. This rearrangement joins TRBV7-6 to TRBJ1-6, with TRBD1 identical over 12 bases. The chain's CDR3 is CASSLGQGARGSPLHF. CDR3 nucleotides: TGTGCCAGCAGCTTGGGACAGGGGGCTAGAGGTTCACCCCTCCACTTT.